These T cell receptor beta chains were read from a single sample in a study of T cells in localized non-small cell lung cancer. TCRdb's copy holds only in-frame clones and misses some; the assay was immunoSEQ multiplex PCR. The sample has about 33,000 clones, 80% to 90% seen once; the top ten hold roughly 4.2%. Sequencing used peripheral blood, obtained before any cancer treatment. Receptors were obtained from a male donor aged 60 or older with stage III lung adenocarcinoma. The CDR3 runs from the conserved cysteine through the conserved F or W. The D gene is left open where the match is weak. Where a row states a size, it is once, few, many or the class of an expanded clone; other rows omit it.

NA	TRBV21-1	few	TRBJ1-3	CASSLREETGNSGNTIYF	TGTGCCAGCAGCCTGCGAGAGGAGACAGGGAACTCTGGAAACACCATATATTTT
TRBD2	TRBV4-1	NA	TRBJ2-3	CASSLSGQGFDTQYF	TGCGCCAGCTCCCTTAGCGGGCAAGGATTTGATACGCAGTATTTT
NA	TRBV15	NA	TRBJ1-3	CATSPQRGSGNTIYF	TGTGCCACCAGCCCTCAGAGGGGGTCTGGAAACACCATATATTTT
TRBD2	TRBV5-1	NA	TRBJ2-7	CASSLTTSGSYEQYF	TGCGCCAGCAGCCTTACCACTAGCGGGAGTTACGAGCAGTACTTC
NA	TRBV28	NA	TRBJ1-6	CASSIPSSSYNSPLHF	TGTGCCAGCAGTATCCCGAGTAGCTCCTATAATTCACCCCTCCACTTT
NA	TRBV30	NA	TRBJ2-3	CAWCGKGTDTQYF	TGTGCCTGGTGCGGGAAAGGGACAGATACGCAGTATTTT
TRBD1	TRBV11-2	NA	TRBJ2-7	CASSLGPQGVGEQYF	TGTGCCAGCAGCTTAGGGCCTCAGGGGGTAGGCGAGCAGTACTTC
NA	TRBV6-1	NA	TRBJ1-5	CASSVDESNQPQHF	TGTGCCAGCAGTGTAGATGAAAGCAATCAGCCCCAGCATTTT
NA	TRBV18	NA	TRBJ1-1	CASSPYSGHQTEAFF	TGTGCCAGCTCACCCTATTCGGGACACCAGACTGAAGCTTTCTTT
NA	TRBV6-5	few	TRBJ2-5	CASSFGGASRETQYF	TGTGCCAGCAGTTTTGGAGGGGCGTCTAGGGAGACCCAGTACTTC
NA	TRBV2	NA	TRBJ2-2	CASSELAVANTGELFF	TGTGCCAGCAGTGAATTGGCAGTCGCGAACACCGGGGAGCTGTTTTTT
NA	TRBV30	NA	TRBJ2-7	CAWRGSGSEQYF	TGTGCCTGGAGGGGCTCGGGATCCGAGCAGTACTTC
NA	TRBV7-8	NA	TRBJ2-4	CASSLAGLLIVKNIQYF	TGTGCCAGCAGCTTAGCGGGACTTCTCATCGTCAAAAACATTCAGTACTTC
TRBD1	TRBV6-5	NA	TRBJ1-5	CASSLTGQGRQPQHF	TGTGCCAGCAGCCTAACGGGACAGGGACGTCAGCCCCAGCATTTT
NA	TRBV6-5	NA	TRBJ1-2	CASSSQGYGYTF	TGTGCCAGCAGTTCGCAGGGGTATGGCTACACCTTC
NA	TRBV6-6	NA	TRBJ1-1	CASSRRPVNTEAFF	TGTGCCAGCAGCCGACGTCCAGTGAACACTGAAGCTTTCTTT
NA	TRBV10-3	few	TRBJ1-2	CAITWSGDNGYTF	TGTGCCATCACCTGGAGCGGGGATAATGGCTACACCTTC
NA	TRBV7-9	NA	TRBJ1-1	CASSLVNTPVTEAFF	TGTGCCAGCAGCTTAGTAAATACGCCGGTCACTGAAGCTTTCTTT
TRBD2	TRBV9	once	TRBJ2-5	CASSVGTSGLEETQYF	TGTGCCAGCAGCGTAGGGACTAGCGGTTTAGAAGAGACCCAGTACTTC
TRBD1	TRBV5-1	once	TRBJ2-5	CASSLWGQGQETQYF	TGCGCCAGCAGCTTGTGGGGACAGGGACAAGAGACCCAGTACTTC
NA	TRBV28	once	TRBJ1-1	CASKTEFGAFF	TGTGCCAGCAAAACGGAGTTCGGCGCTTTCTTT
NA	TRBV5-8	NA	TRBJ2-1	CASSLKGGSSYNEQFF	TGTGCCAGCAGCCTGAAAGGTGGAAGCTCCTACAATGAGCAGTTCTTC
NA	TRBV25-1	NA	TRBJ2-1	CASSERRISSYNEQFF	TGTGCCAGCAGTGAAAGACGCATAAGCTCCTACAATGAGCAGTTCTTC
NA	TRBV6-5	NA	TRBJ1-1	CASSLRGEDTEAFF	TGTGCCAGCAGTCTCAGGGGCGAGGACACTGAAGCTTTCTTT
NA	TRBV19	NA	TRBJ2-1	CASSILGESVNEQFF	TGTGCCAGTAGTATATTGGGGGAGAGCGTCAATGAGCAGTTCTTC
NA	TRBV14	NA	TRBJ1-1	CASSLGRLGMDTEAFF	TGTGCCAGCAGCCTGGGACGGTTGGGAATGGACACTGAAGCTTTCTTT